This T cell receptor beta chain was identified in a study of CD8+CD57+ T cells in acquired aplastic anemia. Study information: An average of roughly 10 million reads for CD4+ cells was obtained from healthy donors. The study's findings and limits: Patients versus controls showed no significant CD8+ Simpson's diversity difference.

Template material for TCR beta VDJ and CDR3 profiling consisted of genomic DNA. TCRdb reprocessed the reads via MiXCR and lists one record per CDR3 protein. The sample lists 150,000 to 200,000 distinct CDR3 sequences; roughly half were seen once. This clonotype was seen ten or more times. Antigen unknown. One end of the junction varies from germline; a read error may be responsible. Germline V gene data show CDR1 as ENHRY and CDR2 as SYGVKD. CDR3 length: 14 amino acids. The origin of this receptor is a human donor in good health. This chain links TRBV10-3 with TRBJ2-5; D gene unclear. The sequenced material came from sorted CD4+, CD8+, or CD8+CD57+ T cells (not recorded which) from PBMCs. CDR3 nucleotides: TGTGCCATCAATGAGTCTGGGCGCGAGGAGACCCAGTACTTC. Its translation: CAINESGREETQYF.